Shown below are 7 T cell receptor beta chains from a single sample sequenced in a study of CD8+ T cells in alopecia areata. Treatment specified: oral pan-JAK inhibitor, 5-10 mg twice daily. RNA was extracted and reverse transcribed into cDNA as the sequencing template. Profiled with immunoSEQ multiplex PCR; TCRdb holds only in-frame clones, not every one. The table has about 200,000 clones, 60% seen once. The specimen comprised CD4+ T cells sorted from blood, sampled at week 4, from a patient treated with tofacitinib. These receptors all come from a human donor with alopecia areata.

This clone was counted a single time. The rearrangement joins TRBV10-3 to TRBJ2-7, with 10 bases matching TRBD2. The CDR3 spans 14 residues. After removal of 4 bases from V and 4 bases from J, the junction contained 4 bases not matched to a gene. CDR1 and CDR2 from the germline V gene are ENHRY and SYGVKD. The CDR3 DNA follows: TGTGCCATCAGTGCTAGCGGGGGACAATACGAGCAGTACTTC. It encodes CAISASGGQYEQYF.

V is TRBV30 and J is TRBJ2-3; tentatively, D is TRBD1 or TRBD2 (6 bases each). The germline gives CDR1 GTSNPN, CDR2 SVGIG (reference sequence). This CDR3 contains 12 residues. The V and J ends lost 6 bases and 8 bases respectively, with 15 bases between them. The CDR3 DNA follows: TGTGCCTGCGGGGGCGAGGCGGGTACGCAGTATTTT. Amino acid sequence: CACGGEAGTQYF.

The gene calls are TRBV7-2 and TRBJ1-2; D is unresolved. Deletions cut 5 bases from V and 6 bases from J, with 13 bases between. CDR3 length: 13 residues. CDR1 and CDR2 from the germline V gene are SGHTA and FQGNSA. The CDR3 nucleotides read TGTGCCAGCAGCCTGGGCCCCAAGGATGGCTACACCTTC. This translates into CASSLGPKDGYTF.

The chain joins TRBV5-1 to TRBJ2-7; 12 bases map to TRBD1. With V trimmed by 4 bases and J by 7 bases, 9 bases remained unmatched. CDR1 and CDR2 (germline): SGHRS, YFSETQ. The CDR3 loop spans 15 amino acids. The CDR3 loop reads CASSTGTGGAREQYF. The CDR3 DNA reads TGCGCCAGCAGCACCGGGACAGGGGGCGCGAGAGAGCAGTACTTC. The full variable domain, rest sourced from reference TRBV5-1 and TRBJ2-7, is KAGVTQTPRYLIKTRGQQVTLSCSPISGHRSVSWYQQTPGQGLQFLFEYFSETQRNKGNFPGRFSGRQFSNSRSEMNVSTLELGDSALYLCASSTGTGGAREQYFGPGTRLTVT.

The sample holds a few counts of this clone. V and J are TRBV4-1 and TRBJ2-5, with D perhaps matching TRBD2 (5 bases). The ends were cut back, 3 bases at V and 0 bases at J, with 8 bases in the middle. CDR3 length: 14 residues. The germline gives CDR1 MGHRA, CDR2 YSYEKL. CDR3 sequence: CASSQGDYQETQYF. DNA for the CDR3: TGCGCCAGCAGCCAGGGAGACTACCAAGAGACCCAGTACTTC.

Note on this clone: Relative to the germline gene, one junction end is altered; a read error may explain this. The chain carries TRBV7-4 and TRBJ1-4; 7 nucleotides match TRBD1. CDR1 and CDR2 (germline): SGHVT, SQSDAQ. This CDR3 has 10 amino acids. The CDR3 DNA reads TGCGCACAACAGGGGGAAAAACTGTTTTTT. Translated: CAQQGEKLFF.

This chain joins TRBV2 and TRBJ2-3; D is ambiguous. CDR3 length: 14 residues. Germline lookup yields CDR1 SNHLY and CDR2 FYNNEI. The V gene lost 9 bases and the J gene lost 2 bases, with 15 bases spanning the gap. The CDR3 nucleotides are TGTGCCAGTCGACCGACCGCGGACACAGATACGCAGTATTTT. It is translated as CASRPTADTDTQYF.